One sample yielded the 23 T cell receptor beta chains listed below, sequenced in a study of lung T cells in sarcoidosis with Löfgren's syndrome. TCRdb ran MiXCR on the reads and lists one entry per CDR3 protein. This sample has 15,000 to 20,000 distinct CDR3 sequences, with roughly 21% found just once. Sequenced input: CD4+ T cells from PBMCs. These receptors were obtained from a human donor with sarcoidosis (Löfgren's syndrome or another form), or a control subject (not recorded which).

This clonotype was seen many times. This sequence joins TRBV19 and TRBJ2-4; possibly TRBD1 for D (6 bases). CDR3 length: 14 residues. The V gene lost 10 bases and the J gene lost 3 bases, with 16 bases spanning the gap. In germline, CDR1 is LNHDA, CDR2 SQIVND (reference sequence). This CDR3 is CAIPPGQGKNIQYF. The CDR3 nucleotides read TGTGCCATTCCACCGGGACAAGGCAAAAACATTCAGTACTTC.

At least ten counts were recorded for this clonotype. This sequence joins TRBV6-1 and TRBJ2-7, with 8 bases that match TRBD1. V dropped 6 bases and J dropped 2; count of bases not matched to a gene: 6. Germline V gives CDR1 MNHNS, CDR2 SASEGT. CDR3 length equals 14 residues. The CDR3 coding sequence is TGTGCCAGCAGAGGGACAGGTCATACCTACGAGCAGTACTTC. It specifies CASRGTGHTYEQYF.

Concerning this clonotype itself: A much larger clone differs by one base, so this may be a read error. As the CDR3 is not closed by the conserved phenylalanine or tryptophan, this likely results from a read error. The chain uses TRBV2 and TRBJ2-5, with D maybe TRBD2 (5 bases). The germline V gene has CDR1 SNHLY and CDR2 FYNNEI. The CDR3 has 15 amino acids. V was shortened by 0 bases and J by 6 bases, with 14 bases between the two germline ends. The CDR3 here is CASSEARELGKTQYS. As DNA, the CDR3 is TGTGCCAGCAGTGAAGCTAGGGAGTTGGGGAAGACCCAGTACTCC.

In its sample, this clonotype was seen many times. The rearrangement links TRBV11-2 to TRBJ2-3, with a tentative D call TRBD1 (7 bases). V gave up 4 bases and J gave up 0 bases, with 11 bases separating them. Germline V gives CDR1 SGHAT, CDR2 FQNNGV. The CDR3 loop spans 15 amino acids. The CDR3 loop reads CASSSQGTSTDTQYF. CDR3 sequence (DNA): TGTGCCAGCAGCTCACAGGGGACTAGCACAGATACGCAGTATTTT.

The chain couples TRBV9 to TRBJ2-5; TRBD1 is a possible D gene (6 bases). The CDR3 is 14 amino acids. Germline assignment: CDR1 SGDLS and CDR2 YYNGEE. V lost 0 bases, J lost 1 base, and 7 bases lay in between. As DNA, the CDR3 is TGTGCCAGCAGCGTAGGGACAGTCCAAGAGACCCAGTACTTC. It specifies CASSVGTVQETQYF. The full variable domain, with the rest looked up from reference TRBV9 and TRBJ2-5, is DSGVTQTPKHLITATGQRVTLRCSPRSGDLSVYWYQQSLDQGLQFLIQYYNGEERAKGNILERFSAQQFPDLHSELNLSSLELGDSALYFCASSVGTVQETQYFGPGTRLLVL.

Concerning this clonotype: The conserved phenylalanine or tryptophan normally closing the CDR3 is absent here, so this likely arose from a read error. This sequence joins TRBV6-1 and TRBJ2-1; the match to TRBD2 covers 8 bases. This CDR3 is built from 18 residues. Per the germline V gene, CDR1 is MNHNS and CDR2 is SASEGT. V was clipped by 7 bases and J by 11 bases; unmatched bases: 25. The CDR3 region has the DNA TGTGCCAGCATTTCACTTGGAGGGACTAGGGGGTTCGGGGATAAGCAGTTCCTC. Translating it yields CASISLGGTRGFGDKQFL.

This clonotype appeared many times. This chain links TRBV29-1 with TRBJ2-3; a weak D match, TRBD2 (6 bases). Germline lookup yields CDR1 SQVTM and CDR2 ANQGSEA. The CDR3 loop spans 16 amino acids. With 3 bases removed from V and 2 bases from J, the gap between germline ends came to 18 bases. This chain's CDR3 is CSVDFQAGSITDTQYF. The CDR3, as DNA: TGCAGCGTTGATTTTCAGGCGGGGTCAATCACAGATACGCAGTATTTT.

The rearrangement uses TRBV30 and TRBJ2-7; TRBD1 matches 7 bases. J gave up 0 bases and V 3 bases, and 5 bases lay outside the gene matches. The CDR3 contains 14 residues. CDR1 is GTSNPN, CDR2 SVGIG, per germline (reference sequence). The CDR3 here is CAWSDDRVSYEQYF. The CDR3 DNA follows: TGTGCCTGGAGCGACGACAGGGTCTCCTACGAGCAGTACTTC.

V is TRBV28 and J is TRBJ2-2, with D unresolved. Per the germline V gene, CDR1 is MDHEN and CDR2 is SYDVKM. This CDR3 is built from 12 residues. The V and J ends lost 2 bases and 9 bases respectively, with 7 bases between them. The CDR3 spells CASSLNIRELFF. In DNA, the CDR3 is TGTGCCAGCAGTTTAAACATTAGGGAGCTGTTTTTT.

Note on this clonotype: Possible read error: a much larger clone is one base away. The chain links TRBV20-1 to TRBJ1-2; TRBD1 matches at 9 bases. The CDR3 length is 15 residues. V was clipped by 0 bases and J by 4 bases; unmatched bases: 6. CDR1 DFQATT and CDR2 SNEGSKA come from the germline V gene (reference sequence). The CDR3 nucleotides are TGCAGTGCTAGAGATCAGGGACAGGGTCGCTATGGCTACACCTTC. Translated: CSARDQGQGRYGYTF.

J is TRBJ1-5 and V is TRBV27; 7 nucleotides match TRBD1. V lost 3 bases, J lost 1 base, and 15 bases stayed unmatched. This CDR3 is 19 amino acids long. The germline CDR1 and CDR2 sequences are MNHEY and SMNVEV (reference sequence). The CDR3 DNA reads TGTGCCAGCAGTTTCGCCGCAGCTTTCGGGACAGAGAGCAATCAGCCCCAGCATTTT. This gives the protein CASSFAAAFGTESNQPQHF.

This clonotype has more than one count but fewer than ten. The chain combines TRBV7-2 with TRBJ2-1; D may match TRBD1 or TRBD2 (5 bases each). CDR3 length: 15 residues. With 3 bases removed from V and 4 bases from J, the gap between germline ends came to 13 bases. CDR1 is SGHTA and CDR2 is FQGNSA in the germline V gene. CDR3 loop: CASSLAGTAYNEQFF. The CDR3 DNA sequence: TGTGCCAGCAGCTTGGCCGGGACGGCGTACAATGAGCAGTTCTTC.

The rearrangement joins TRBV27 to TRBJ2-1; 7 bases fit TRBD2. This CDR3 region has 14 residues. Germline V gene lookup returns CDR1 MNHEY and CDR2 SMNVEV (reference sequence). The trim removed 8 bases at V and 10 bases at J, leaving 14 bases unmatched. The CDR3: CASVFERLANEQFF. Written as DNA, the CDR3 is TGTGCCAGCGTCTTCGAACGACTAGCCAACGAGCAGTTCTTC.

This clonotype has at least ten counts. This CDR3 is CSARDRVSNQPQHF. The CDR3 DNA sequence: TGCAGTGCTAGAGATAGGGTTAGCAATCAGCCCCAGCATTTT. The V call is TRBV20-1, the J call TRBJ1-5; the D is unclear. Deletions cut 0 bases from V and 0 bases from J, with 6 bases between. CDR1 and CDR2 from the germline V gene are DFQATT and SNEGSKA (reference sequence). This CDR3 comprises 14 residues.

This clonotype was counted at least ten times. The chain recombines TRBV5-1 with TRBJ2-3; maybe TRBD2 (6 bases). This CDR3 contains 16 residues. Trimming removed 4 bases at V and 0 bases at J, with 15 bases between. The V gene's germline CDR1 is SGHRS and CDR2 YFSETQ. CDR3 nucleotide sequence: TGCGCCAGCAGCCGGTCCGGGACTCCTAGCACAGATACGCAGTATTTT. Its translation: CASSRSGTPSTDTQYF.

In this sample, this clonotype is medium-sized (0.01 to 0.1%). The chain employs TRBV15 and TRBJ2-7, with D possibly matching TRBD1 (5 bases). The V gene's germline CDR1 is LNHNV and CDR2 YYDKDF (reference sequence). V was trimmed by 8 bases and J by 4 bases, leaving 18 bases between them. The CDR3 is made up of 14 amino acids. The CDR3 region is CATRTTASSYEQYF. DNA of the CDR3: TGTGCCACCCGGACGACAGCCTCTTCTTACGAGCAGTACTTC.

Remarks on this clonotype: One base away lies a much larger clone, so this may be a sequencing read error. The chain recombines TRBV7-2 with TRBJ2-7; possibly TRBD1 or TRBD2 for D (5 bases each). The germline gives CDR1 SGHTA, CDR2 FQGNSA. V lost 5 bases and J 3 bases, leaving 11 bases between the germline ends. The CDR3 covers 13 residues. CDR3 nucleotide sequence: TGTGCCAGCAGCGAGATTGGGGGCTACGAGCAGTACTTC. Translating it yields CASSEIGGYEQYF.

By sample share, this clonotype is medium-sized. The gene calls are TRBV6-1 and TRBJ2-6, with 12 nucleotides matching TRBD1. The V segment lost 6 bases and the J segment 2 bases; nucleotides outside the gene matches: 8. The CDR3 has 18 residues. Germline V CDR1 and CDR2: MNHNS, SASEGT. In DNA, the CDR3 is TGTGCCAGCAGCGCAAATAGGGACAGGGGGCCTGGGGCCAACGTCCTGACTTTC. Translated, it gives CASSANRDRGPGANVLTF.

This clonotype was seen many times. The chain couples TRBV4-1 to TRBJ2-3; D is ambiguous. Germline assignment: CDR1 MGHRA and CDR2 YSYEKL. The V end was cut by 1 base, the J end by 2 bases, with 16 bases between. The CDR3 is made up of 17 amino acids. The chain's CDR3 is CASSQVKETPHTDTQYF. Written as DNA, the CDR3 is TGCGCCAGCAGCCAAGTGAAGGAGACTCCTCACACAGATACGCAGTATTTT.

This clonotype appeared a few times. This chain uses TRBV11-3 with TRBJ2-3; TRBD1 matches 7 bases. CDR1 and CDR2 from the germline V gene are SGHNT and YENEEA. The V segment lost 3 bases and the J segment 3 bases; nucleotides outside the gene matches: 3. CDR3 length: 14 amino acids. The CDR3 is CASSLRQGTDTQYF. Here the CDR3 DNA reads TGTGCCAGCAGCTTGAGACAGGGAACAGATACGCAGTATTTT.

This clonotype was detected ten times or more. The genes are TRBV24-1 and TRBJ2-7; D gene unclear. The ends were cut back, 5 bases at V and 0 bases at J, with 13 bases in the middle. This CDR3 region has 15 residues. Germline V lookup: CDR1 KGHDR, CDR2 SFDVKD. The CDR3 spells CATSAAATGSYEQYF. CDR3 bases: TGTGCCACCAGTGCCGCAGCAACCGGCTCCTACGAGCAGTACTTC.

This clonotype was observed at least ten times. This chain connects TRBV28 to TRBJ2-3, with 11 bases lining up with TRBD1. Germline V CDR1 and CDR2: MDHEN, SYDVKM. Losses at the gene ends were 6 bases for V and 3 bases for J; bases not matched to a gene: 8. The length of the CDR3 is 16 residues. The CDR3 nucleotides are TGTGCCAGCAGCTCAATCCGGGACAGGGGGACAGATACGCAGTATTTT. Residues: CASSSIRDRGTDTQYF.

This clonotype was detected ten times or more. The chain couples TRBV28 to TRBJ2-3; TRBD2 aligns across 9 bases. The junction had 13 bases not matched to a gene; V was cut back by 8 bases and J by 4 bases. Germline assignment: CDR1 MDHEN and CDR2 SYDVKM. There are 16 residues in the CDR3. DNA of the CDR3: TGTGCCAGCCTAGGACCAGCGGGGGGCCAACCAGATACGCAGTATTTT. Amino acids: CASLGPAGGQPDTQYF.